This T cell receptor beta chain derives from a study of vaccination and CD4 T cells after COVID-19. In this sample, this clonotype turned up a few times. The target antigen is unknown. Treatment given: roughly ten-day PBMC culture with coronavirus spike peptide pools or control peptides (ViraFEST assay). CD4+ T cells that had been cultured provided DNA sequenced with the Oncomine TCR Beta short-read assay. MiXCR was run by TCRdb on the PCR reads, yielding one entry per CDR3 protein. The repertoire holds over 9,000 distinct CDR3 sequences, with roughly 23% as singletons. CDR3 size: 14 residues. The V end was cut by 4 bases, the J end by 0 bases, with 10 bases between. Germline loops: CDR1 SNHLY, CDR2 FYNNEI.

The V call is TRBV2, the J call TRBJ2-7; no reliable D call. The clonotype originates from a human donor who had recovered from COVID-19. Here the sequenced sample was CD4+ T cells from blood, cultured in vitro, taken after SARS-CoV-2 vaccination. In DNA form, the CDR3 reads TGTGCCAGCAGTGTGAAACAAGTCTCCTACGAGCAGTACTTC. This encodes CASSVKQVSYEQYF.